The source of this TCR beta chain is a study of blood T cells in healthy people across ages. A second about 6 to 12 cycle PCR used barcoded and J-beta primers. Each CDR3 protein gets one entry after TCRdb re-called the 5' RACE reads with MiXCR. The table has 1.4 million or so distinct CDR3 sequences, approximately 43% seen once. From germline, CDR1 is ENHRY and CDR2 SYGVKD. The CDR3 is made up of 15 amino acids. On this clonotype: This may come from a read error, since a much larger clone is one base off.

This TCR was sampled from a woman aged 18-29 years in good health. Sample: blood. The chain uses TRBV10-3 and TRBJ2-3; D gene ambiguous. CDR3 coding DNA: TGTGCCATCAGTGAGTCGGCAACAGCTAAAGATATGCAGTATTTT. It specifies CAISESATAKDMQYF.